This T cell receptor (beta chain) is from a study of regulatory T cells in long-lasting Graves disease. This clonotype came up a few times. CDR1 and CDR2 from the germline V gene are LNHDA and SQIVND (reference sequence). The CDR3 covers 14 residues. V dropped 7 bases and J dropped 4 bases, with 16 bases sitting between them. The authors built TCR beta libraries using iRepertoire HTBI primers and Arm-PCR of CDR3 regions. Using its own MiXCR run on the multiplex PCR reads, TCRdb lists one record per CDR3 protein. The sample shows 550,000 to 650,000 distinct CDR3 sequences, about 16% of them seen only once. Time point in this sample: newly diagnosed GD, antithyroid drugs for less than 3 months. After RNA was extracted from PBMCs, the TCR library was made from it. These data are also associated with another study on T cells in Graves' hyperthyroidism and ophthalmopathy.

The sequence derives from a man aged 18 to 35 with Graves disease. The material was peripheral blood mononuclear cells (PBMCs), obtained at new diagnosis, from a patient treated with antithyroid drugs. This chain links TRBV19 with TRBJ1-2; weak D call: TRBD1 (6 bases). CDR3 nucleotides: TGTGCCAGTACCTGGAGCGGGGGGCTCTATGGCTACACCTTC. It codes for CASTWSGGLYGYTF. The whole variable domain, remainder taken from reference TRBV19 and TRBJ1-2, is DGGITQSPKYLFRKEGQNVTLSCEQNLNHDAMYWYRQDPGQGLRLIYYSQIVNDFQKGDIAEGYSVSREKKESFPLTVTSAQKNPTAFYLCASTWSGGLYGYTFGSGTRLTVV.